A single sample gave rise to the 28 T cell receptor beta chains below, sequenced in a study of blood T cell repertoires in COVID-19. Produced via immunoSEQ multiplex PCR; TCRdb's table is partial and in-frame only. Here the sample spans around 270,000 clones, around nine tenths being singletons. Sequencing was performed on peripheral blood. The source of these receptors is a man in his forties with acute or convalescent COVID-19.

This sequence joins TRBV27 and TRBJ1-2, with 8 bases fitting TRBD1. Germline lookup yields CDR1 MNHEY and CDR2 SMNVEV (reference sequence). Trimming cost V 3 bases and J 4 bases; bases outside gene matches: 7. This CDR3 is 15 amino acids long. The CDR3 DNA sequence: TGTGCCAGCAGTTTTAATGGACAGGGAATCTATGGCTACACCTTC. It codes for CASSFNGQGIYGYTF.

This clone was seen only once. The chain recombines TRBV6-2 or TRBV6-3 with TRBJ1-5; D unresolved. V shed 5 bases and J shed 7 bases, with 9 bases lying between them. Germline CDR1 reads MNHEY; CDR2 reads SVGEGT. The CDR3 spans 12 residues. In DNA form, the CDR3 reads TGTGCCAGCAGTCCCCCAACACAGCCCCAGCATTTT. Its protein product is CASSPPTQPQHF.

The chain is built from TRBV4-2 and TRBJ2-7; TRBD2 aligns across 14 bases. Germline assignment: CDR1 LGHNA and CDR2 YNFKEQ. V lost 4 bases to trimming and J lost 7 bases; unmatched junction nucleotides: 9. The CDR3 has 16 residues. The CDR3 nucleotides are TGTGCCAGCAGCCTCACTCCGGGACTAGCGGGGGAAGAGCAGTACTTC. Amino acids: CASSLTPGLAGEEQYF.

The chain joins TRBV29-1 to TRBJ1-4, with D possibly TRBD1 on 6 matching bases. The germline V gene encodes CDR1 SQVTM and CDR2 ANQGSEA. The CDR3 is made up of 14 amino acids. Trimming pared 4 bases from V and 4 bases from J, leaving 13 bases between. CDR3 sequence: CSVGGTLYNEKLFF. The DNA for the CDR3 is TGCAGCGTTGGGGGGACATTATATAATGAAAAACTGTTTTTT.

This chain joins TRBV20-1 and TRBJ2-5, with TRBD1 matching 7 bases. The germline V gene encodes CDR1 DFQATT and CDR2 SNEGSKA (reference sequence). This CDR3 comprises 13 residues. The V gene end was trimmed by 3 bases and the J gene end by 4 bases; junction bases not matched to a gene: 5. The CDR3 is CSASDRVGETQYF. CDR3 DNA: TGCAGTGCTAGTGACAGGGTTGGAGAGACCCAGTACTTC.

V usage is TRBV6-5 and J usage is TRBJ1-1, with a possible D match to TRBD1 (5 bases). Trimming shortened V by 7 bases and J by 4 bases, and 19 bases separated the two germline ends. CDR1 and CDR2 from the germline V gene are MNHEY and SVGAGI. The CDR3 is 15 amino acids. Here the CDR3 DNA reads TGTGCCAGCACACTTAGGGGCGCGGGGTCCACTGAAGCTTTCTTT. It codes for CASTLRGAGSTEAFF.

The chain recombines TRBV28 with TRBJ1-4, with 7 bases identical to TRBD1. CDR3 length equals 14 residues. The V and J ends lost 8 bases and 1 base, in that order; junction bases with no gene match: 4. The germline CDR1 and CDR2 sequences are MDHEN and SYDVKM. The CDR3 here is CASFSGGTNEKLFF. In DNA, the CDR3 is TGTGCCAGCTTTTCAGGGGGAACTAATGAAAAACTGTTTTTT.

The rearrangement links TRBV19 to TRBJ1-2, with D perhaps matching TRBD1 (6 bases). V was cut by 9 bases and J by 3 bases, with 14 bases left in between. CDR1 is LNHDA and CDR2 is SQIVND in the germline V gene (reference sequence). The CDR3 has 13 residues. The CDR3 region is CASTRTADYGYTF. The CDR3 nucleotides read TGTGCCAGCACCAGGACAGCGGACTATGGCTACACCTTC.

The V call is TRBV20-1, the J call TRBJ2-7; D remains unclear. Germline V gene sequence: CDR1 DFQATT, CDR2 SNEGSKA (reference sequence). V lost 0 bases to trimming and J lost 2 bases, with 2 bases between them. The CDR3 has 11 residues. CDR3 sequence (DNA): TGCAGTGCTAGAGATACCTACGAGCAGTACTTC. Amino acid sequence: CSARDTYEQYF.

Concerning this clone: Different DNA sequences within this sample yield the same CDR3. V is TRBV3-1 (or the pseudogene TRBV3-2) and J is TRBJ1-3, with unresolved D. V lost 3 bases and J lost 0, with 6 bases in between. There are 14 residues in the CDR3. Germline V gene sequence: CDR1 LGHDT, CDR2 YNNKEL (reference sequence). The CDR3 loop reads CASSQTRSGNTIYF. The CDR3 bases are TGTGCCAGCAGCCAGACTCGCTCTGGAAACACCATATATTTT.

The chain is built from TRBV3-1 (or the pseudogene TRBV3-2) and TRBJ1-5; D not certain. Germline CDR1 is LGHDT and CDR2 is YNNKEL (reference sequence). The V gene lost 4 bases and the J gene lost 7 bases, with 8 bases spanning the gap. CDR3 size: 12 residues. CDR3 region: CASSRGAQPQHF. CDR3 DNA sequence: TGTGCCAGCAGCCGTGGAGCGCAGCCCCAGCATTTT.

The rearrangement uses TRBV29-1 and TRBJ2-7; weak D call: TRBD2 (5 bases). Trimming pared 7 bases from V and 0 bases from J, leaving 10 bases between. The V gene's germline CDR1 is SQVTM and CDR2 ANQGSEA. The CDR3 is 12 residues long. The CDR3 coding sequence is TGCAGCGGTACCCGGGGCTCCTACGAGCAGTACTTC. Encoded protein: CSGTRGSYEQYF.

V gene TRBV2 combines with J gene TRBJ2-3; TRBD2 might be the D (7 bases). Germline V gene sequence: CDR1 SNHLY, CDR2 FYNNEI. CDR3 length: 15 residues. V gave up 2 bases and J gave up 5 bases, with 14 bases separating them. The CDR3 spells CASSEWGGGVDTQYF. CDR3 in DNA: TGTGCCAGCAGTGAATGGGGGGGCGGGGTAGATACGCAGTATTTT.

This chain uses TRBV2 with TRBJ2-7; 11 nucleotides line up with TRBD1. V trimming: 2 bases; J trimming: 4 bases; junction bases outside the gene matches: 10. The CDR3 is 17 residues long. Germline values: CDR1 SNHLY, CDR2 FYNNEI. CDR3 DNA sequence: TGTGCCAGCAGTGAAAGGAGCCCAGGACAGGGGGCATACGAGCAGTACTTC. Translated, it gives CASSERSPGQGAYEQYF.

The chain has TRBV25-1 and TRBJ2-2; 9 bases line up with TRBD2. Losses at the gene ends were 2 bases for V and 1 base for J; bases not matched to a gene: 5. The CDR3 length is 17 residues. Germline loops: CDR1 MGHDK, CDR2 SYGVNS. The CDR3 DNA sequence: TGTGCCAGCAGTGAACATTCAGCGGGGGGGAACACCGGGGAGCTGTTTTTT. This translates into CASSEHSAGGNTGELFF.

The gene calls are TRBV12-5 and TRBJ1-1; D is unresolved. Between the trimmed V and J ends, which lost 0 bases and 4 bases, there was a span of 12 bases. The germline V gene encodes CDR1 LGHNT and CDR2 FRNRAP. CDR3 size: 15 residues. As DNA, the CDR3 is TGTGCTAGTGGTTTGGTATATCGAGGAGTCACTGAAGCTTTCTTT. This sequence encodes CASGLVYRGVTEAFF.

The chain has TRBV6-2 or TRBV6-3 and TRBJ2-1, with D tentatively TRBD1 (5 bases). The CDR3 length is 15 residues. Per the germline V gene, CDR1 is MNHEY and CDR2 is SVGEGT. V lost 1 base, J lost 8 bases, and 15 bases lay in between. The CDR3 DNA sequence: TGTGCCAGCAGTTACTTCCGGCTCCAAGGGGATGAGCAGTTCTTC. Its protein is CASSYFRLQGDEQFF.

The chain uses TRBV19 and TRBJ1-5, with D possibly matching TRBD1 (5 bases). CDR3 length: 16 amino acids. V lost 9 bases, J lost 0 bases, and 18 bases lay in between. Germline assignment: CDR1 LNHDA and CDR2 SQIVND (reference sequence). In nucleotides, the CDR3 is TGTGCCAGCCAGGGAACAAACACTTATAGCAATCAGCCCCAGCATTTT. It codes for CASQGTNTYSNQPQHF.

The rearrangement joins TRBV5-1 to TRBJ1-3, with TRBD1 matching over 8 bases. V shed 1 base and J 4 bases; nucleotides not matched to a gene: 4. The CDR3 extends over 15 amino acids. Germline assignment: CDR1 SGHRS and CDR2 YFSETQ. CDR3 sequence: CASSLSTGDGNTIYF. The CDR3 DNA follows: TGCGCCAGCAGCTTGTCGACAGGGGACGGAAACACCATATATTTT.

The chain is built from TRBV19 and TRBJ2-7; tentatively, D is TRBD2 (7 bases). Between the trimmed V and J ends, which lost 5 bases and 5 bases, there was a span of 19 bases. The germline CDR1 and CDR2 sequences are LNHDA and SQIVND (reference sequence). The CDR3 has 15 amino acids. The CDR3 region is CASSPRGGRRDEQYF. CDR3 in DNA: TGTGCCAGTAGTCCCCGCGGGGGCAGGCGGGACGAGCAGTACTTC.

DNA of the CDR3: TGTGCCAGCAGCATTGACAGGTTGATAACCGGGGAGCTGTTTTTT. Residues: CASSIDRLITGELFF. V gene TRBV6-5 combines with J gene TRBJ2-2; a possible D gene is TRBD1 (6 bases). CDR3 length: 15 residues. V was clipped by 6 bases and J by 5 bases, with 16 bases between them. Germline V lookup: CDR1 MNHEY, CDR2 SVGAGI.

The table lists this clone with a count of one. This rearrangement joins TRBV2 to TRBJ1-1, with TRBD1 identical over 11 bases. The CDR3 contains 16 residues. V was clipped by 5 bases and J by 3 bases; unmatched bases: 8. Germline lookup yields CDR1 SNHLY and CDR2 FYNNEI. The CDR3 DNA is TGTGCCAGCAGTCCTGGTGGGACAGGGGGTGACACTGAAGCTTTCTTT. Translated, it gives CASSPGGTGGDTEAFF.

In its sample, this clone was seen once. The V gene is TRBV24-1, the J gene TRBJ1-2, with 7 bases identical to TRBD1. Per germline, CDR1 KGHDR and CDR2 SFDVKD. The J segment lost 8 bases and the V segment lost 3 bases, leaving 5 bases of the junction unmatched. This CDR3 is 13 amino acids long. The CDR3 sequence: CATSDRQGEGYTF. The CDR3 DNA reads TGTGCCACCAGTGATCGACAGGGAGAAGGCTACACCTTC.

The J gene is TRBJ1-4, the V gene TRBV2; 9 positions agree with TRBD1. From germline, CDR1 is SNHLY and CDR2 FYNNEI. With V trimmed by 6 bases and J by 5 bases, 16 bases remained unmatched. The CDR3 is made up of 18 amino acids. CDR3 DNA: TGTGCCAGCAGCAACAGGGGGCGCGAATTCAGTTCCAATGAAAAACTGTTTTTT. Translation: CASSNRGREFSSNEKLFF.

V and J are TRBV5-1 and TRBJ1-2; tentative D call: TRBD1 (6 bases). This CDR3 region has 14 residues. Deletions cut 4 bases from V and 2 bases from J, with 12 bases between. Per germline, CDR1 SGHRS and CDR2 YFSETQ. The CDR3 protein is CASSPDRRNYGYTF. Written as DNA, the CDR3 is TGCGCCAGCAGCCCCGACAGGAGAAACTATGGCTACACCTTC. The full variable domain, rest sourced from reference TRBV5-1 and TRBJ1-2, is KAGVTQTPRYLIKTRGQQVTLSCSPISGHRSVSWYQQTPGQGLQFLFEYFSETQRNKGNFPGRFSGRQFSNSRSEMNVSTLELGDSALYLCASSPDRRNYGYTFGSGTRLTVV.

J is TRBJ2-1 and V is TRBV5-6; 8 nucleotides agree with TRBD2. V lost 10 bases to trimming and J lost 2 bases; unmatched junction nucleotides: 11. The CDR3 is 15 amino acids. From germline, CDR1 is SGHDT and CDR2 YYEEEE. CDR3 sequence: CAATTGGATYNEQFF. The CDR3, as DNA: TGTGCCGCTACCACGGGGGGGGCCACCTACAATGAGCAGTTCTTC.

This clone was observed a handful of times. The chain carries TRBV11-1 and TRBJ1-1; perhaps TRBD1 as D (6 bases). The V gene lost 4 bases and the J gene lost 1 base, with 13 bases spanning the gap. This CDR3 has 15 amino acids. Germline V gene lookup returns CDR1 SGHAT and CDR2 FQDESV (reference sequence). The CDR3 coding sequence is TGTGCCAGCAGCTCGTACAGGGCGGGGAACACTGAAGCTTTCTTT. The encoded protein is CASSSYRAGNTEAFF.

This clone was found a few times. The V gene is TRBV7-8, the J gene TRBJ1-5, with D tentatively TRBD1 (6 bases). The ends were cut back, 1 base at V and 0 bases at J, with 16 bases in the middle. From germline, CDR1 is SGHVS and CDR2 FQNEAQ. The CDR3 is 18 amino acids. The CDR3 DNA is TGTGCCAGCAGCTTAGATGCCGGGACACAATTTAGCAATCAGCCCCAGCATTTT. Translation: CASSLDAGTQFSNQPQHF. The full variable domain, in which reference TRBV7-8 and TRBJ1-5 provide the parts outside the CDR3, is GAGVSQSPRYKVAKRGQDVALRCDPISGHVSLFWYQQALGQGPEFLTYFQNEAQLDKSGLPSDRFFAERPEGSVSTLKIQRTQQEDSAVYLCASSLDAGTQFSNQPQHFGDGTRLSIL.